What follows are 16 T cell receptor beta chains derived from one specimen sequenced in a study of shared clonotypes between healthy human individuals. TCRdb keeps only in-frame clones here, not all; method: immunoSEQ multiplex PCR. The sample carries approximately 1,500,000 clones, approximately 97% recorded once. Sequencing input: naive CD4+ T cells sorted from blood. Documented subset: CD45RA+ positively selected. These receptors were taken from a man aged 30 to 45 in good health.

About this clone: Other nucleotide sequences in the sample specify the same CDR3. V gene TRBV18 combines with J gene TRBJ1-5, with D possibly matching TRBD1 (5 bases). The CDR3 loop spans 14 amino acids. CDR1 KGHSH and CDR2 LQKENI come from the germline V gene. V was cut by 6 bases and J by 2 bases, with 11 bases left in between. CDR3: CASSPGDGNQPQHF. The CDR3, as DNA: TGTGCCAGCTCCCCGGGGGACGGCAATCAGCCCCAGCATTTT.

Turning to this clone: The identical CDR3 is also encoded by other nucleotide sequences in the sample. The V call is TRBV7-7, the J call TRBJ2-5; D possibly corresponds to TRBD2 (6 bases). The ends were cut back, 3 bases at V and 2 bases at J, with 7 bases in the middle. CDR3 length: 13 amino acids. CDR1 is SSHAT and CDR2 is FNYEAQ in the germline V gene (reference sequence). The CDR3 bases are TGTGCCAGCAGCTTGGGGGGTCAAGAGACCCAGTACTTC. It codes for CASSLGGQETQYF.

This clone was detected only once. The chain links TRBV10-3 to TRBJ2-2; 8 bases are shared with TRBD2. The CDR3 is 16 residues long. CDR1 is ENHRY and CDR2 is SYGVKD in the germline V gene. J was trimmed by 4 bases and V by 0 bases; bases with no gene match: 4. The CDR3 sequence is CAISESPGGGTGELFF. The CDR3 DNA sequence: TGTGCCATCAGTGAGTCCCCGGGAGGGGGCACCGGGGAGCTGTTTTTT.

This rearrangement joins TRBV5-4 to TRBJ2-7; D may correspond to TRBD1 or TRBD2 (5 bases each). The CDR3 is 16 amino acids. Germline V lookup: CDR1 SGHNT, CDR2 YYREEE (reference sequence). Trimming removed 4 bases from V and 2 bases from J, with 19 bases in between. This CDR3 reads CASSQEWGPGAYEQYF. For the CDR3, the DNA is TGTGCCAGCAGCCAAGAATGGGGACCTGGGGCCTACGAGCAGTACTTC. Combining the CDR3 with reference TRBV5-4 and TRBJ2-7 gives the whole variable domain ETGVTQSPTHLIKTRGQQVTLRCSSQSGHNTVSWYQQALGQGPQFIFQYYREEENGRGNFPPRFSGLQFPNYSSELNVNALELDDSALYLCASSQEWGPGAYEQYFGPGTRLTVT.

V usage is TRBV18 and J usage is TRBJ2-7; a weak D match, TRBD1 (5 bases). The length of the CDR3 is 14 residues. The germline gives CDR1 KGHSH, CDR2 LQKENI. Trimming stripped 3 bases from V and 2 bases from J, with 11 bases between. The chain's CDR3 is CASSPQNRPYEQYF. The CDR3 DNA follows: TGTGCCAGCTCACCGCAGAACAGGCCCTACGAGCAGTACTTC.

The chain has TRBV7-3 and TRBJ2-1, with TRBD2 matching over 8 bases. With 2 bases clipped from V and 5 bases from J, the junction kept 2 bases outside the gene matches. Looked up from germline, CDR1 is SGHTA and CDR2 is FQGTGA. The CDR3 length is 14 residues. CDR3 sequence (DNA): TGTGCCAGCAGCTTATCGGGAGGGAACAATGAGCAGTTCTTC. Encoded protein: CASSLSGGNNEQFF.

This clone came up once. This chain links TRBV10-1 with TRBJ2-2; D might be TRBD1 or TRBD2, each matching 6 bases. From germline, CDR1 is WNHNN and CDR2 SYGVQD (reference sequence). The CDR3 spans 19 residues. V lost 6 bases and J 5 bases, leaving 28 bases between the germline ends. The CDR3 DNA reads TGCGCCAGCAGCGAGCGCCGGCAAACAGGGTTAGGGAGGACCGGGGAGCTGTTTTTT. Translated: CASSERRQTGLGRTGELFF.

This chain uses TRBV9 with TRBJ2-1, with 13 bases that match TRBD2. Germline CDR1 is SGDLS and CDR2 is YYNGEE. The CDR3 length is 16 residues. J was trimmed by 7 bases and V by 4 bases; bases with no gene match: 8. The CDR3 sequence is CASSSSLAGGQNEQFF. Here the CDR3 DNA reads TGTGCCAGCAGCTCCTCACTAGCGGGAGGGCAGAATGAGCAGTTCTTC.

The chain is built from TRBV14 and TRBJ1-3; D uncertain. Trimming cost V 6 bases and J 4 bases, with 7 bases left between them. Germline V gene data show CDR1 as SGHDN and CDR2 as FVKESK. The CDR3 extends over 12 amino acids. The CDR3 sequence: CASRKGGNTIYF. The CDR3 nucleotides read TGTGCCAGCAGAAAGGGCGGAAACACCATATATTTT.

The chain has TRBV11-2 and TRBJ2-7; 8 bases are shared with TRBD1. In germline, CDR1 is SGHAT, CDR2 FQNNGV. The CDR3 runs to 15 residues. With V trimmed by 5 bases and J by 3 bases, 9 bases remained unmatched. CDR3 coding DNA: TGTGCCAGCAGCCCGAAAGACAGGGGTAGCTACGAGCAGTACTTC. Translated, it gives CASSPKDRGSYEQYF.

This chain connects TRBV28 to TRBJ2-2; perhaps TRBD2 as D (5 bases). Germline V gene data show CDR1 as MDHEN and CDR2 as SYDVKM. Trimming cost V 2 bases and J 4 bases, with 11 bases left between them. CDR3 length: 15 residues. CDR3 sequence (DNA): TGTGCCAGCAGTTTAAGAACTAGTGGCACCGGGGAGCTGTTTTTT. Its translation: CASSLRTSGTGELFF.

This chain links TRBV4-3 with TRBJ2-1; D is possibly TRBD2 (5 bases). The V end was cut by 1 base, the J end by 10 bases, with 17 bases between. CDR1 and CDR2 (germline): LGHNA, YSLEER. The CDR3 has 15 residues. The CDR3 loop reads CASSQGGSSSGEQFF. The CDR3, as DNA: TGCGCCAGCAGCCAAGGAGGGTCGTCCTCTGGAGAGCAGTTCTTC.

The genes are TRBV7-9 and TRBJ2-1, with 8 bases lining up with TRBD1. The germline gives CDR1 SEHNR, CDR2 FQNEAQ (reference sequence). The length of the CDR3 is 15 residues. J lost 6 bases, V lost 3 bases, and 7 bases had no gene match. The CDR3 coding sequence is TGTGCCAGCAGCTTCAGGGGGCGAAACACCAATGAGCAGTTCTTC. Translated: CASSFRGRNTNEQFF.

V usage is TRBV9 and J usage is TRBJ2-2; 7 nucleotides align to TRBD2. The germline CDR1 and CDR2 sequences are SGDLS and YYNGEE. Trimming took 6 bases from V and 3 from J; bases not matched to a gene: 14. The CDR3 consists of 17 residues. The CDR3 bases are TGTGCCAGCAACTCAAAGCGGGGCGGGTCTGACACCGGGGAGCTGTTTTTT. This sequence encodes CASNSKRGGSDTGELFF.

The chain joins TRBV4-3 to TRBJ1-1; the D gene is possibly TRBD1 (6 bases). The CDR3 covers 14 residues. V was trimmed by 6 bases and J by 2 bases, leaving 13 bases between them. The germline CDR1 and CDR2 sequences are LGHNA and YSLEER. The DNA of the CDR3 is TGCGCCAGCAGTTTGTCGGACAGAAACACTGAAGCTTTCTTT. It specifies CASSLSDRNTEAFF.

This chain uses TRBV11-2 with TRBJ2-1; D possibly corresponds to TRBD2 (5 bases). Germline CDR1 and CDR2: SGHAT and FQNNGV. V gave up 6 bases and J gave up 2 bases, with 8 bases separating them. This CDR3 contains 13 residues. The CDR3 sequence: CASRVATYNEQFF. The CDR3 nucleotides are TGTGCCAGCAGAGTAGCGACCTACAATGAGCAGTTCTTC. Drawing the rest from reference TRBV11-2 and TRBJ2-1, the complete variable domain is EAGVAQSPRYKIIEKRQSVAFWCNPISGHATLYWYQQILGQGPKLLIQFQNNGVVDDSQLPKDRFSAERLKGVDSTLKIQPAKLEDSAVYLCASRVATYNEQFFGPGTRLTVL.